These 11 T cell receptor beta chains came from one sample sequenced in a study of blood T cells in healthy people across ages. A second PCR, run for roughly 7 to 12 cycles, used a sample-barcoded 5' primer plus a J-beta primer mix. One entry per CDR3 protein results from TCRdb running MiXCR on the 5' RACE reads. The sample lists 1.5 million or so distinct CDR3 sequences, about 45% seen once, with just over 4% in the top ten. The source material was blood. These receptors were taken from a young woman in good health.

There are a few counts of this clonotype. The rearrangement uses TRBV20-1 and TRBJ1-6, with D possibly being TRBD1 (5 bases). Germline lookup yields CDR1 DFQATT and CDR2 SNEGSKA (reference sequence). Trimming removed 5 bases from V and 2 bases from J, with 13 bases in between. The CDR3 totals 15 residues. The CDR3, as DNA: TGCAGTGCTCAAATTTTGGGGCCCTATAATTCACCCCTCCACTTT. Protein sequence: CSAQILGPYNSPLHF.

The table lists this clonotype with a few counts. This chain uses TRBV30 with TRBJ2-5, with D hard to call. Germline lookup yields CDR1 GTSNPN and CDR2 SVGIG (reference sequence). This CDR3 has 12 residues. Trimming pared 0 bases from V and 5 bases from J, leaving 7 bases between. Here the CDR3 DNA reads TGTGCCTGGAGTGTACTGTGGGAGACCCAGTACTTC. It yields the protein CAWSVLWETQYF.

In nucleotides, the CDR3 is TGTGCCAGCAGTGATCGGGCGGGGGACCCTTGGTTCCGGCAGTTCTTC. This codes for CASSDRAGDPWFRQFF. The chain couples TRBV25-1 to TRBJ2-1, with 7 bases that match TRBD2. There are 16 residues in the CDR3. The V segment lost 3 bases and the J segment 12 bases; nucleotides outside the gene matches: 17. The germline CDR1 and CDR2 sequences are MGHDK and SYGVNS.

This clonotype was found a few times. The V call is TRBV9, the J call TRBJ2-7, with TRBD2 matching over 7 bases. V dropped 3 bases and J dropped 3; count of bases not matched to a gene: 6. The length of the CDR3 is 14 residues. The germline V gene has CDR1 SGDLS and CDR2 YYNGEE. The CDR3 DNA reads TGTGCCAGCAGCGCTACCGGGACTAACTACGAGCAGTACTTC. Protein: CASSATGTNYEQYF.

A few counts support this clonotype. The V and J genes are TRBV7-9 and TRBJ1-6, with D uncertain. The CDR3 is 13 residues long. Trimming left V 6 bases short and J 6 bases short, with 9 bases between. Germline V gives CDR1 SEHNR, CDR2 FQNEAQ (reference sequence). CDR3 in amino acids: CASRDGVNSPLHF. The CDR3 coding sequence is TGTGCCAGCAGGGACGGGGTTAATTCACCCCTCCACTTT.

This clonotype was found a few times. V usage is TRBV18 and J usage is TRBJ2-4, with 11 bases fitting TRBD2. The CDR3 is 17 residues long. Trimming took 1 base from V and 6 from J; bases not matched to a gene: 8. CDR1 is KGHSH and CDR2 is LQKENI in the germline V gene. The CDR3, as DNA: TGTGCCAGCTCACCACTCTCGGGGGGACTAGCGGCAAACATTCAGTACTTC. This gives the protein CASSPLSGGLAANIQYF.

The rearrangement uses TRBV28 and TRBJ2-1, with D unresolved. V lost 6 bases to trimming and J lost 10 bases, with 19 bases between them. Germline CDR1 and CDR2: MDHEN and SYDVKM. The length of the CDR3 is 14 residues. CDR3 amino acids: CASSLQENSYEQFF. In DNA form, the CDR3 reads TGTGCCAGCAGCCTCCAGGAGAACTCCTACGAGCAGTTCTTC.

This clonotype was counted between two and nine times. The rearrangement joins TRBV27 to TRBJ2-3; 10 bases fit TRBD1. This CDR3 is 17 amino acids long. The V gene end was trimmed by 5 bases and the J gene end by 2 bases; junction bases not matched to a gene: 10. Germline CDR1 MNHEY, CDR2 SMNVEV (reference sequence). CDR3 bases: TGTGCCAGCAGTCAACTTCCGACAGGGGGCTTCACAGATACGCAGTATTTT. Translating gives CASSQLPTGGFTDTQYF.

Only a few counts were recorded for this clonotype. The chain has TRBV28 and TRBJ1-2; perhaps TRBD1 as D (6 bases). Germline CDR1 is MDHEN and CDR2 is SYDVKM. V was trimmed by 1 base and J by 8 bases, leaving 11 bases between them. This CDR3 comprises 13 residues. CDR3 DNA: TGTGCCAGCAGTTTATCCTCAGGGGTCGGCTACACCTTC. It translates to CASSLSSGVGYTF.

About this clonotype: This may be a read error, as it is one base from a much larger clone. This rearrangement joins TRBV15 to TRBJ2-1, with D unresolved. CDR1 and CDR2 from the germline V gene are LNHNV and YYDKDF (reference sequence). The CDR3 is made up of 14 amino acids. The CDR3 DNA follows: TGTGCCATCAGCAGAGTGGCGCCCTACAATGAGCAGTTCTTC. This codes for CAISRVAPYNEQFF.

The chain employs TRBV30 and TRBJ1-5, with D possibly TRBD1 on 6 matching bases. This CDR3 has 13 residues. Trimming took 0 bases from V and 6 from J, leaving 9 bases between them. Germline CDR1 and CDR2: GTSNPN and SVGIG (reference sequence). The CDR3 DNA reads TGTGCCTGGAGTGTGAGGGGGGCTCAGCCCCAGCATTTT. As protein: CAWSVRGAQPQHF.